This TCR beta chain was profiled in a study of technical replicates of blood from a few donors. This CDR3 contains 13 residues. CDR1 SGHTA and CDR2 FQGTGA come from the germline V gene. With V trimmed by 5 bases and J by 5 bases, 5 bases remained unmatched. Repertoires were generated with immunoSEQ multiplex PCR, while TCRdb's copy carries only in-frame clones and drops some. The sample has 50,000 or so clones, about 94% seen once; the top ten hold about 3.9%. The material sequenced was PBMCs. V and J are TRBV7-3 and TRBJ2-7; 8 bases are a match to TRBD1. The sequence came from a human donor in good health. Some clones in this sample may be carry-over from other donors' samples. This CDR3 is CASSTGQGHEQYF. CDR3 nucleotide sequence: TGTGCCAGCAGCACAGGACAGGGCCACGAGCAGTACTTC.